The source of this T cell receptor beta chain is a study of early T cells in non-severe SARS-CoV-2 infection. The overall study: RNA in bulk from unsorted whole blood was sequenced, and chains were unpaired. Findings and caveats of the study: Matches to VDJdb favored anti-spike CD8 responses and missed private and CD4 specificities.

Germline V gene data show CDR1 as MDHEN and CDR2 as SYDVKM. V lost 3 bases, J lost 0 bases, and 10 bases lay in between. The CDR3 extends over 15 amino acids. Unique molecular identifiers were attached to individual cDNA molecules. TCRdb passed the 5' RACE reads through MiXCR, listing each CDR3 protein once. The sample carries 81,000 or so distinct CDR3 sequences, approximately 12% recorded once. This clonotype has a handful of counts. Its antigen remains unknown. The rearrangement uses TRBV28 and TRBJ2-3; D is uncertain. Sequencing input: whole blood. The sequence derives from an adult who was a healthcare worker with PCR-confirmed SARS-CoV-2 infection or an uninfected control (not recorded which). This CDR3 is CASSFRGESTDTQYF. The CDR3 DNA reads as TGTGCCAGCAGTTTCCGAGGAGAGAGCACAGATACGCAGTATTTT.